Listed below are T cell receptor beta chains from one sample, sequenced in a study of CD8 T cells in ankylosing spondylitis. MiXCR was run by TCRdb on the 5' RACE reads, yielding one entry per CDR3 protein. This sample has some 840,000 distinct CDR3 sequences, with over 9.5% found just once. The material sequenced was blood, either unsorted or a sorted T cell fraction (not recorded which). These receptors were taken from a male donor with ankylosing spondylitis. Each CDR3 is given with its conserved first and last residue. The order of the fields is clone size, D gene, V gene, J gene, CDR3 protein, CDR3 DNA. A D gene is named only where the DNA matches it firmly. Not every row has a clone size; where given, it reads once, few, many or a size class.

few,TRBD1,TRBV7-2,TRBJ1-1,CASRYQGGAGTEAFF,TGTGCCAGCAGGTATCAAGGGGGCGCCGGCACTGAAGCTTTCTTT
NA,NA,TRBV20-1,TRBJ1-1,CSARVYGVGNTEAFF,TGCAGTGCTAGAGTTTACGGCGTCGGGAACACTGAAGCTTTCTTT
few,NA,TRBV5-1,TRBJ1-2,CASSRGLFNYGYTF,TGCGCCAGCAGTAGGGGACTATTTAACTATGGCTACACCTTC
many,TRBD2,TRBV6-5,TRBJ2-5,CASSLSGGIQETQYF,TGTGCCAGCAGTTTGAGCGGGGGTATACAAGAGACCCAGTACTTC
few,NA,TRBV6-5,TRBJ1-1,CASSYGVRDTEAFF,TGTGCCAGCAGTTACGGGGTCAGGGACACTGAAGCTTTCTTT
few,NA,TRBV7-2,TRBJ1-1,CASSSGLGSGAFF,TGTGCCAGCAGCTCCGGGCTGGGATCTGGGGCTTTCTTT
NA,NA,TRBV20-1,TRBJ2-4,CSAVHIGKNIQYF,TGCAGTGCCGTACATATAGGCAAAAACATTCAGTACTTC
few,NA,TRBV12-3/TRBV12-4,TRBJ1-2,CASSPGQGEGNYGYTF,TGTGCCAGCAGTCCGGGACAAGGGGAGGGAAACTATGGCTACACCTTC
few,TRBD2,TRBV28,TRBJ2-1,CASSNRGLAGYNEQFF,TGTGCCAGCAGCAATCGAGGACTAGCGGGCTACAATGAGCAGTTCTTC
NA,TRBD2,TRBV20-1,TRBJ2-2,CSARTSGRQNTGELFF,TGCAGTGCTAGGACTAGCGGGAGGCAAAACACCGGGGAGCTGTTTTTT
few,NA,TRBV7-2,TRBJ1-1,CASSLMSEAFF,TGTGCCAGCAGCTTAATGTCTGAAGCTTTCTTT
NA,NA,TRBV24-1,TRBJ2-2,CATSDRGRGGSGELFF,TGTGCCACCAGTGATAGGGGCAGGGGAGGATCCGGGGAGCTGTTTTTT
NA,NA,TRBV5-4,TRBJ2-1,CAEGTPGDEQFF,TGTGCCGAGGGCACTCCAGGGGATGAGCAGTTCTTC
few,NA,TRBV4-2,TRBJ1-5,CASGGQGYQPQHF,TGTGCCAGCGGCGGGCAGGGCTATCAGCCCCAGCATTTT
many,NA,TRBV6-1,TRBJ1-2,CASSNRANYGYTF,TGTGCCAGCAGCAACAGGGCGAACTATGGCTACACCTTC
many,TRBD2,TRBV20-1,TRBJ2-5,CSATHSGREETQYF,TGCAGTGCTACACATAGCGGGAGGGAGGAGACCCAGTACTTC
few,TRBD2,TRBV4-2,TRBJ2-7,CASSQEGLAGAPYEQYF,TGTGCCAGCAGCCAAGAGGGACTAGCGGGGGCCCCATACGAGCAGTACTTC
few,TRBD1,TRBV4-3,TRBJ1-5,CASSQSTGGWGQPQHF,TGCGCCAGCAGCCAAAGTACAGGGGGTTGGGGTCAGCCCCAGCATTTT
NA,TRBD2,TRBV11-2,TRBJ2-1,CASSPGLAGGRNEQFF,TGTGCCAGCAGCCCGGGACTAGCGGGGGGGCGAAATGAGCAGTTCTTC
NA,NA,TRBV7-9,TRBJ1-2,CASSLISLGQGYGYTF,TGTGCCAGCAGCTTAATTTCCCTCGGGCAGGGCTATGGCTACACCTTC
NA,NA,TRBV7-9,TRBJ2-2,CASAPPSTTGELFF,TGTGCCAGCGCCCCCCCCAGCACCACCGGGGAGCTGTTTTTT
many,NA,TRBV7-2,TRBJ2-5,CASSKTVYQETQYF,TGTGCCAGCAGCAAAACAGTGTACCAAGAGACCCAGTACTTC
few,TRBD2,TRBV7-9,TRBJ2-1,CASSYKQPGLADEQFF,TGTGCCAGCAGTTATAAACAGCCGGGACTAGCGGATGAGCAGTTCTTC
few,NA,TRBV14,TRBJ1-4,CASSQEHNGGVSEKLFF,TGTGCCAGCAGCCAAGAGCATAACGGGGGAGTAAGTGAAAAACTGTTTTTT
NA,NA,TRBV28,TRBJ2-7,CASSLSGPPDLQYF,TGTGCCAGCAGTTTAAGCGGTCCCCCGGACTTGCAGTACTTC
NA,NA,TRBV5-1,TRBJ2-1,CASSRTRQSDEQFF,TGCGCCAGCAGCCGAACCAGGCAGTCCGATGAGCAGTTCTTC
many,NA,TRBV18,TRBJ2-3,CASSPRPTDTQYF,TGTGCTAGCAGCCCTAGACCGACAGATACGCAGTATTTT
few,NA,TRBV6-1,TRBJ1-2,CASSEADYGYTF,TGTGCCAGCAGTGAAGCAGACTATGGCTACACCTTC
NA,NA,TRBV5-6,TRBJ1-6,CASSLISAGDNSPLHF,TGTGCCAGCAGCTTGATCTCCGCAGGGGATAATTCACCCCTCCACTTT
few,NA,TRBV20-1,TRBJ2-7,CSAWRSYEQYF,TGCAGTGCTTGGAGATCCTACGAGCAGTACTTC
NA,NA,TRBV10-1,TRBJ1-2,CASSETIERHYGYTF,TGCGCCAGCAGTGAGACTATAGAACGGCACTATGGCTACACCTTC
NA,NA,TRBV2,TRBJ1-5,CASGPYLGDQPQHF,TGTGCCAGCGGCCCATACCTAGGGGATCAGCCCCAGCATTTT
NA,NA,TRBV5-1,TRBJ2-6,CASSLAALSGANVLTF,TGCGCCAGCAGCTTGGCTGCTCTCTCAGGGGCCAACGTCCTGACTTTC
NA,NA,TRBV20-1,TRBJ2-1,CSARTNSGSTGREQFF,TGCAGTGCTAGAACCAACAGCGGTTCCACTGGGAGAGAGCAGTTCTTC
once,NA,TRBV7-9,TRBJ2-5,CASSGEKGETQYF,TGTGCCAGCAGCGGCGAAAAGGGCGAGACCCAGTACTTC